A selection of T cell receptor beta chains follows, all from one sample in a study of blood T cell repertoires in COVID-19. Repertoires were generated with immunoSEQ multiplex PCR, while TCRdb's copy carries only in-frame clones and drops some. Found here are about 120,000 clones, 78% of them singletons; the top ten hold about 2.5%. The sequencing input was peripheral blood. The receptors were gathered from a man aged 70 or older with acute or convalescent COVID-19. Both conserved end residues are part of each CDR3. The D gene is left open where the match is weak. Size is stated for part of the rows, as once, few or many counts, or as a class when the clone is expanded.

CDR3 protein: CASSLRGTTNEKLFF; CDR3 DNA: TGTGCCAGCTCACTCAGGGGAACAACTAATGAAAAACTGTTTTTT; J gene: TRBJ1-4; V gene: TRBV18; D gene: .; clone size: .
CDR3 protein: CASSYSISAGSSYEQYF; CDR3 DNA: TGTGCCAGCAGTTACTCGATATCGGCAGGGTCGTCCTACGAGCAGTACTTC; J gene: TRBJ2-7; V gene: TRBV6-2/TRBV6-3; D gene: .; clone size: .
CDR3 protein: CASSPQTGSQETQYF; CDR3 DNA: TGTGCCAGCAGCCCCCAGACAGGATCACAAGAGACCCAGTACTTC; J gene: TRBJ2-5; V gene: TRBV9; D gene: .; clone size: .
CDR3 protein: CASSVVSGRGQETQYF; CDR3 DNA: TGTGCCAGCAGCGTAGTCTCCGGTCGGGGCCAAGAGACCCAGTACTTC; J gene: TRBJ2-5; V gene: TRBV9; D gene: .; clone size: once
CDR3 protein: CASSHQGLGSFF; CDR3 DNA: TGTGCCAGTAGTCATCAGGGATTGGGATCTTTCTTT; J gene: TRBJ1-1; V gene: TRBV19; D gene: .; clone size: .
CDR3 protein: CASSPNTGVNQPQHF; CDR3 DNA: TGTGCCAGCTCCCCCAACACAGGGGTCAATCAGCCCCAGCATTTT; J gene: TRBJ1-5; V gene: TRBV18; D gene: TRBD1; clone size: .
CDR3 protein: CASSSGTYAGNEQYF; CDR3 DNA: TGTGCCAGCAGCTCCGGGACATATGCCGGTAACGAGCAGTACTTC; J gene: TRBJ2-7; V gene: TRBV11-3; D gene: .; clone size: .
CDR3 protein: CASSLAAGGAGTGELFF; CDR3 DNA: TGCGCCAGCAGCTTGGCCGCAGGGGGCGCGGGCACCGGGGAGCTGTTTTTT; J gene: TRBJ2-2; V gene: TRBV5-1; D gene: TRBD1; clone size: .
CDR3 protein: CASSYRAEAFF; CDR3 DNA: TGTGCCAGCAGCTACAGGGCTGAAGCTTTCTTT; J gene: TRBJ1-1; V gene: TRBV5-4; D gene: .; clone size: .
CDR3 protein: CASSGSGTGNTEAFF; CDR3 DNA: TGCGCCAGCAGCGGCTCCGGGACAGGGAACACTGAAGCTTTCTTT; J gene: TRBJ1-1; V gene: TRBV5-1; D gene: TRBD1; clone size: .
CDR3 protein: CASSIPSGGYNEQFF; CDR3 DNA: TGTGCCAGTAGTATACCTAGCGGGGGGTACAATGAGCAGTTCTTC; J gene: TRBJ2-1; V gene: TRBV19; D gene: TRBD2; clone size: .
CDR3 protein: CASSFSPGQLNTEAFF; CDR3 DNA: TGCGCCAGCAGCTTTAGCCCGGGACAACTGAACACTGAAGCTTTCTTT; J gene: TRBJ1-1; V gene: TRBV5-1; D gene: .; clone size: few
CDR3 protein: CASSLTLGWISNQPQHF; CDR3 DNA: TGTGCCAGCAGCTTAACACTGGGCTGGATTAGCAATCAGCCCCAGCATTTT; J gene: TRBJ1-5; V gene: TRBV7-8; D gene: .; clone size: once
CDR3 protein: CASSIQVNQPQHF; CDR3 DNA: TGTGCCAGTAGTATCCAGGTTAATCAGCCCCAGCATTTT; J gene: TRBJ1-5; V gene: TRBV19; D gene: .; clone size: .
CDR3 protein: CASSLAGVGYTF; CDR3 DNA: TGTGCCAGCAGCTTAGCCGGGGTAGGCTACACCTTC; J gene: TRBJ1-2; V gene: TRBV7-2; D gene: .; clone size: .
CDR3 protein: CASTGQGGLSPLHF; CDR3 DNA: TGTGCCAGCACAGGACAGGGAGGTTTGTCACCCCTCCACTTT; J gene: TRBJ1-6; V gene: TRBV6-6; D gene: TRBD1; clone size: .
CDR3 protein: CASRAWSNQPQHF; CDR3 DNA: TGTGCCAGCAGGGCCTGGAGCAATCAGCCCCAGCATTTT; J gene: TRBJ1-5; V gene: TRBV27; D gene: .; clone size: .
CDR3 protein: CASSFGREETQYF; CDR3 DNA: TGTGCCAGCAGCTTTGGCAGGGAAGAGACCCAGTACTTC; J gene: TRBJ2-5; V gene: TRBV11-3; D gene: .; clone size: once
CDR3 protein: CASSAGTATNEKLFF; CDR3 DNA: TGTGCCAGCAGCGCCGGGACAGCAACTAATGAAAAACTGTTTTTT; J gene: TRBJ1-4; V gene: TRBV7-2; D gene: TRBD1; clone size: .
CDR3 protein: CASRGDRGGNQPQHF; CDR3 DNA: TGTGCCAGCAGGGGAGACAGGGGAGGCAATCAGCCCCAGCATTTT; J gene: TRBJ1-5; V gene: TRBV2; D gene: TRBD1; clone size: .
CDR3 protein: CASSYGTVQETQYF; CDR3 DNA: TGCGCCAGCAGCTACGGGACAGTACAAGAGACCCAGTACTTC; J gene: TRBJ2-5; V gene: TRBV5-1; D gene: TRBD1; clone size: .
CDR3 protein: CASSLERAGYTF; CDR3 DNA: TGCGCCAGCAGCTTGGAGAGGGCTGGCTACACCTTC; J gene: TRBJ1-2; V gene: TRBV5-1; D gene: .; clone size: .
CDR3 protein: CASSIEGIILSGGAGEQFF; CDR3 DNA: TGTGCCAGTAGTATAGAAGGTATCATCCTTAGCGGGGGGGCAGGTGAGCAGTTCTTC; J gene: TRBJ2-1; V gene: TRBV19; D gene: TRBD2; clone size: .
CDR3 protein: CASSQQGAGDEQYF; CDR3 DNA: TGTGCCAGCAGCCAACAGGGGGCCGGGGACGAGCAGTACTTC; J gene: TRBJ2-7; V gene: TRBV3-1/TRBV3-2; D gene: TRBD1; clone size: once
CDR3 protein: CATSRDGQGLSEQYF; CDR3 DNA: TGTGCCACCAGCAGAGATGGGCAGGGGCTCTCCGAGCAGTACTTC; J gene: TRBJ2-7; V gene: TRBV15; D gene: .; clone size: .
CDR3 protein: CASSRDRGSNEQFF; CDR3 DNA: TGTGCCAGCAGCCGCGACAGGGGCTCTAATGAGCAGTTCTTC; J gene: TRBJ2-1; V gene: TRBV6-5; D gene: TRBD1; clone size: .
CDR3 protein: CASSGVAGSTETQYF; CDR3 DNA: TGTGCCAGCAGCGGAGTAGCGGGGAGTACAGAGACCCAGTACTTC; J gene: TRBJ2-5; V gene: TRBV9; D gene: TRBD2; clone size: .
CDR3 protein: CASSPDSNEAFF; CDR3 DNA: TGTGCCAGCAGCCCTGACAGCAATGAAGCTTTCTTT; J gene: TRBJ1-1; V gene: TRBV5-5; D gene: .; clone size: few
CDR3 protein: CASSPVVREGTQYF; CDR3 DNA: TGTGCCAGCAGCCCCGTAGTGAGGGAAGGGACGCAGTATTTT; J gene: TRBJ2-3; V gene: TRBV7-8; D gene: .; clone size: .
CDR3 protein: CASSIGEGYGYTF; CDR3 DNA: TGTGCCAGCAGCATCGGCGAGGGTTATGGCTACACCTTC; J gene: TRBJ1-2; V gene: TRBV7-2; D gene: .; clone size: .
CDR3 protein: CASSQGPDRESPLHF; CDR3 DNA: TGCGCCAGCAGCCAAGGACCGGACAGGGAATCACCCCTCCACTTT; J gene: TRBJ1-6; V gene: TRBV4-3; D gene: TRBD1; clone size: .
CDR3 protein: CASSLAVGVSNQPQHF; CDR3 DNA: TGTGCCAGCAGCTTGGCCGTCGGGGTTAGCAATCAGCCCCAGCATTTT; J gene: TRBJ1-5; V gene: TRBV5-4; D gene: .; clone size: .
CDR3 protein: CASRTGRENYGYTF; CDR3 DNA: TGCGCCAGCAGGACAGGACGTGAGAACTATGGCTACACCTTC; J gene: TRBJ1-2; V gene: TRBV10-1; D gene: .; clone size: .
CDR3 protein: CASSLGQQNTEAFF; CDR3 DNA: TGTGCCAGTAGCCTGGGACAGCAGAACACTGAAGCTTTCTTT; J gene: TRBJ1-1; V gene: TRBV19; D gene: TRBD1; clone size: .
CDR3 protein: CASGTGTGNTEAFF; CDR3 DNA: TGTGCCAGCGGTACCGGGACAGGGAACACTGAAGCTTTCTTT; J gene: TRBJ1-1; V gene: TRBV11-1; D gene: TRBD1; clone size: .
CDR3 protein: CASSQTRLPNTEAFF; CDR3 DNA: TGTGCCAGCAGCCAGACTCGGCTGCCCAACACTGAAGCTTTCTTT; J gene: TRBJ1-1; V gene: TRBV14; D gene: .; clone size: .
CDR3 protein: CASSQDLAGRQSGELFF; CDR3 DNA: TGTGCCAGCAGCCAAGATCTAGCAGGGAGGCAATCCGGGGAGCTGTTTTTT; J gene: TRBJ2-2; V gene: TRBV14; D gene: .; clone size: .
CDR3 protein: CATSDPGSNQPQHF; CDR3 DNA: TGTGCCACCAGTGACCCCGGGAGCAATCAGCCCCAGCATTTT; J gene: TRBJ1-5; V gene: TRBV24-1; D gene: .; clone size: .
CDR3 protein: CASSEAGGQGPETQYF; CDR3 DNA: TGTGCCAGCAGTGAAGCAGGCGGACAGGGGCCAGAGACCCAGTACTTC; J gene: TRBJ2-5; V gene: TRBV6-1; D gene: TRBD1; clone size: .
CDR3 protein: CASSQGGNRRWAEAFF; CDR3 DNA: TGCGCCAGCAGCCAGGGGGGGAACCGGCGGTGGGCTGAAGCTTTCTTT; J gene: TRBJ1-1; V gene: TRBV4-1; D gene: .; clone size: .
CDR3 protein: CSVGLSGNTIYF; CDR3 DNA: TGCAGCGTTGGTCTCTCTGGAAACACCATATATTTT; J gene: TRBJ1-3; V gene: TRBV29-1; D gene: .; clone size: .
CDR3 protein: CASSSRVSSNQPQHF; CDR3 DNA: TGTGCCAGCAGTTCTCGGGTCTCAAGCAATCAGCCCCAGCATTTT; J gene: TRBJ1-5; V gene: TRBV5-6; D gene: .; clone size: .
CDR3 protein: CASSDNYEQYF; CDR3 DNA: TGTGCCAGCAGTGATAACTACGAGCAGTACTTC; J gene: TRBJ2-7; V gene: TRBV6-1; D gene: .; clone size: .
CDR3 protein: CASRETGTIYEQYF; CDR3 DNA: TGTGCCAGCAGAGAGACAGGTACTATATACGAGCAGTACTTC; J gene: TRBJ2-7; V gene: TRBV2; D gene: .; clone size: .
CDR3 protein: CASSYRGLAGNEQYF; CDR3 DNA: TGTGCCAGCAGCTACCGGGGGCTAGCGGGAAACGAGCAGTACTTC; J gene: TRBJ2-7; V gene: TRBV13; D gene: TRBD2; clone size: .
CDR3 protein: CASSSRLAGGETQYF; CDR3 DNA: TGTGCCAGCAGCTCCCGACTAGCTGGGGGAGAGACCCAGTACTTC; J gene: TRBJ2-5; V gene: TRBV13; D gene: TRBD2; clone size: .
CDR3 protein: CASSFGRRDTQYF; CDR3 DNA: TGTGCCAGCAGTTTCGGGAGGCGAGATACGCAGTATTTT; J gene: TRBJ2-3; V gene: TRBV28; D gene: TRBD2; clone size: .
CDR3 protein: CASKGQGSSTEAFF; CDR3 DNA: TGCGCCAGCAAGGGACAGGGTTCAAGCACTGAAGCTTTCTTT; J gene: TRBJ1-1; V gene: TRBV5-1; D gene: TRBD1; clone size: .
CDR3 protein: CASSSDTYTGELFF; CDR3 DNA: TGTGCCAGCAGCTCGGACACCTACACCGGGGAGCTGTTTTTT; J gene: TRBJ2-2; V gene: TRBV6-2/TRBV6-3; D gene: .; clone size: .
CDR3 protein: CASSISLAGGRDTQYF; CDR3 DNA: TGTGCCAGTAGTATTTCACTAGCGGGGGGGAGAGATACGCAGTATTTT; J gene: TRBJ2-3; V gene: TRBV19; D gene: TRBD2; clone size: .
CDR3 protein: CASSQERLKPQHF; CDR3 DNA: TGCGCCAGCAGCCAAGAGAGGCTAAAGCCCCAGCATTTT; J gene: TRBJ1-5; V gene: TRBV4-1; D gene: .; clone size: few
CDR3 protein: CSVGGGQGTDTQYF; CDR3 DNA: TGCAGCGTTGGAGGGGGACAGGGAACAGATACGCAGTATTTT; J gene: TRBJ2-3; V gene: TRBV29-1; D gene: TRBD1; clone size: .
CDR3 protein: CASSKDRNSYEQYF; CDR3 DNA: TGTGCCAGCTCAAAGGACAGGAATTCCTACGAGCAGTACTTC; J gene: TRBJ2-7; V gene: TRBV18; D gene: TRBD1; clone size: .
CDR3 protein: CASSPTSGTRWTQYF; CDR3 DNA: TGTGCCAGCAGCCCGACTAGCGGGACCCGTTGGACCCAGTACTTC; J gene: TRBJ2-5; V gene: TRBV7-8; D gene: TRBD2; clone size: .
CDR3 protein: CSVMTGLNSPLHF; CDR3 DNA: TGCAGCGTGATGACAGGGTTGAATTCACCCCTCCACTTT; J gene: TRBJ1-6; V gene: TRBV29-1; D gene: TRBD1; clone size: .
CDR3 protein: CASSLDDVRDEQYF; CDR3 DNA: TGTGCCAGCAGTTTAGATGATGTCAGGGACGAGCAGTACTTC; J gene: TRBJ2-7; V gene: TRBV27; D gene: .; clone size: .
CDR3 protein: CASSSLGDSYNEQFF; CDR3 DNA: TGTGCTAGCAGCTCCCTGGGCGACTCCTACAATGAGCAGTTCTTC; J gene: TRBJ2-1; V gene: TRBV7-7; D gene: .; clone size: .
CDR3 protein: CASSRRLTGANEQFF; CDR3 DNA: TGTGCCAGCAGTCGGAGATTGACAGGGGCGAATGAGCAGTTCTTC; J gene: TRBJ2-1; V gene: TRBV5-6; D gene: TRBD1; clone size: .
CDR3 protein: CASSFGLQGGETF; CDR3 DNA: TGTGCCAGCAGTTTTGGGCTACAGGGGGGAGAGACCTTC; J gene: TRBJ1-2; V gene: TRBV12-3/TRBV12-4; D gene: TRBD1; clone size: .
CDR3 protein: CASRSPSKEKLFF; CDR3 DNA: TGTGCCAGCAGGTCCCCTTCTAAGGAAAAACTGTTTTTT; J gene: TRBJ1-4; V gene: TRBV12-3/TRBV12-4; D gene: .; clone size: .